One sample yielded the 9 T cell receptor beta chains listed below, sequenced in a study of Ad26.COV2.S vaccination and SARS-CoV-2 variants. Using immunoSEQ multiplex PCR, the repertoire was profiled, and TCRdb retains in-frame clones only, with some absent. The sample includes hundreds of thousands of clones, 65% to 90% of them seen just once. The treatment was: some 19 received Ad26.COV2.S at low or high dose, single or two shots; 5 received placebo; per-sample allocation not given. The samples date from day 63 after the first vaccine or placebo injection. The source was peripheral blood, collected in a trial of Ad26.COV2.S vaccine versus placebo. The receptors were sampled from a person aged 18-60 years who received the Ad26.COV2.S COVID-19 vaccine or a placebo.

J is TRBJ1-1 and V is TRBV5-4; D gene ambiguous. V lost 2 bases, J lost 0 bases, and 8 bases lay in between. The CDR3 runs to 14 residues. In germline, CDR1 is SGHNT, CDR2 YYREEE (reference sequence). The CDR3 coding sequence is TGTGCCAGCAGCTTACGCCGAATGAACACTGAAGCTTTCTTT. Its protein is CASSLRRMNTEAFF.

A single count supports this clone. A read error may produce the germline difference seen at one junction end. The V call is TRBV7-9, the J call TRBJ1-1, with D perhaps matching TRBD1 (5 bases). The CDR3 loop spans 14 amino acids. Looked up from germline, CDR1 is SEHNR and CDR2 is FQNEAQ (reference sequence). The CDR3 loop is CASSVAPGDTEAFF. As DNA, the CDR3 is TGTGCCAGCAGCGTAGCCCCGGGGGACACTGAAGCTTTCTTT.

The rearrangement uses TRBV25-1 and TRBJ2-1, with no clear D. CDR1 is MGHDK and CDR2 is SYGVNS in the germline V gene. Trimming took off 5 bases at V and 4 bases at J, with 6 bases between the two ends. The CDR3 runs to 12 residues. Written as DNA, the CDR3 is TGTGCCAGCAGTAGGGCTTACAATGAGCAGTTCTTC. It translates to CASSRAYNEQFF. The entire variable domain, with the rest obtained from reference TRBV25-1 and TRBJ2-1, is as follows: EADIYQTPRYLVIGTGKKITLECSQTMGHDKMYWYQQDPGMELHLIHYSYGVNSTEKGDLSSESTVSRIRTEHFPLTLESARPSHTSQYLCASSRAYNEQFFGPGTRLTVL.

This clone was seen just once. The chain joins TRBV6-5 to TRBJ2-2; 7 bases agree with TRBD1. The CDR3 loop spans 14 amino acids. Germline CDR1 MNHEY, CDR2 SVGAGI. The junction had 0 bases not matched to a gene; V was cut back by 2 bases and J by 3 bases. CDR3 in amino acids: CASSYGTDTGELFF. The CDR3 coding sequence is TGTGCCAGCAGTTACGGGACAGACACCGGGGAGCTGTTTTTT.

The V gene is TRBV29-1, the J gene TRBJ1-2; a weak D match, TRBD1 (5 bases). Germline-derived CDR1 and CDR2 are SQVTM and ANQGSEA. CDR3 size: 12 residues. The V end was cut by 0 bases, the J end by 8 bases, with 10 bases between. CDR3 in DNA: TGCAGCGTTGAAGATCCAGGGTCCGGCTACACCTTC. This sequence encodes CSVEDPGSGYTF.

The rearrangement links TRBV30 to TRBJ1-2; D gene ambiguous. The germline V gene has CDR1 GTSNPN and CDR2 SVGIG (reference sequence). V was pared by 0 bases and J by 2 bases, with 4 bases between. The CDR3 extends over 12 amino acids. CDR3 DNA sequence: TGTGCCTGGAGTGTTAACAACTATGGCTACACCTTC. Its protein product is CAWSVNNYGYTF.

The rearrangement uses TRBV5-4 and TRBJ2-1, with 10 bases lining up with TRBD1. The CDR3 has 15 amino acids. Trimming at V came to 3 bases and at J to 9 bases, leaving 9 bases not matched to a gene. CDR1 and CDR2 from the germline V gene are SGHNT and YYREEE (reference sequence). The CDR3: CASSSRDRGFGEQFF. The DNA of the CDR3 is TGTGCCAGCAGCTCGCGGGACAGGGGTTTTGGTGAGCAGTTCTTC. The full variable domain, with the rest looked up from reference TRBV5-4 and TRBJ2-1, is ETGVTQSPTHLIKTRGQQVTLRCSSQSGHNTVSWYQQALGQGPQFIFQYYREEENGRGNFPPRFSGLQFPNYSSELNVNALELDDSALYLCASSSRDRGFGEQFFGPGTRLTVL.

The chain has TRBV9 and TRBJ2-7; possible D gene TRBD1, 6 bases. The CDR3 spans 15 residues. The V gene lost 0 bases and the J gene lost 5 bases, with 15 bases spanning the gap. Germline CDR1 SGDLS, CDR2 YYNGEE. CDR3 DNA sequence: TGTGCCAGCAGCGTAGAGGGGACAAACCGGGACGAGCAGTACTTC. Protein sequence: CASSVEGTNRDEQYF.

This clone was seen just once. The J gene is TRBJ1-4, the V gene TRBV7-9, with TRBD1 matching 7 bases. The germline CDR1 and CDR2 sequences are SEHNR and FQNEAQ (reference sequence). Germline trimming cut 7 bases from V and 4 bases from J; bases unmatched to any gene: 6. This CDR3 contains 14 residues. The CDR3 DNA sequence: TGTGCCAGCACCAAGGGACAGATTAATGAAAAACTGTTTTTT. Amino acids: CASTKGQINEKLFF. The complete variable domain, with remaining parts taken from reference TRBV7-9 and TRBJ1-4, reads DTGVSQNPRHKITKRGQNVTFRCDPISEHNRLYWYRQTLGQGPEFLTYFQNEAQLEKSRLLSDRFSAERPKGSFSTLEIQRTEQGDSAMYLCASTKGQINEKLFFGSGTQLSVL.